The sequence of this T cell receptor beta chain was determined in a study of identical twins. A universal primer site came from template switching; cDNA carried unique molecular identifiers. A single record per CDR3 protein comes from TCRdb applying MiXCR to the 5' RACE reads. The sample contains under 250,000 distinct CDR3 sequences, less than 10% of which appear only once. The CDR3 runs to 15 residues. The V end was cut by 3 bases, the J end by 2 bases, with 13 bases between. CDR1 and CDR2 from the germline V gene are SGHTA and FQGNSA. Sequencing was carried out using memory (CD45RO+) T cells sorted from blood. This receptor was identified in a woman under 30 in good health. The chain joins TRBV7-2 to TRBJ2-5, with D hard to call. In nucleotides, the CDR3 is TGTGCCAGCAGCTTTAACATAAGGAATCAAGAGACCCAGTACTTC. Translation: CASSFNIRNQETQYF.